This is a list of T cell receptor beta chains from one sample in a study of CD4 T cells in relation to SARS-CoV-2 and coronaviruses. Their antigen targets remain unknown. Assay: immunoSEQ multiplex PCR; the TCRdb copy retains only in-frame clones and omits some. Here the sample spans some 26,000 clones, around four fifths being singletons. The sample taken for sequencing was CD4+ T cells from PBMCs, cultured in vitro. The receptors derive from a human donor in good health. CDR3s include the opening cysteine and the closing phenylalanine or tryptophan. A D gene is named only where the DNA matches it firmly. Size tells how often a clone was seen (once, few, many) or the class of an expanded clone, and some rows leave it out.

cdr3_aa: CASSSLTADEQYF
cdr3_nt: TGCGCCAGCAGCTCATTAACGGCGGACGAGCAGTACTTC
clone_size: -
cdr3_length: 13
d_call: -
j_call: TRBJ2-7
v_call: TRBV5-1

cdr3_aa: CASSRGDRAYGYTF
cdr3_nt: TGTGCCAGCAGCCGCGGGGACAGAGCATATGGCTACACCTTC
clone_size: -
cdr3_length: 14
d_call: TRBD1
j_call: TRBJ1-2
v_call: TRBV5-4

cdr3_aa: CASSYSRQRGAYEQYF
cdr3_nt: TGTGCCAGCAGTTACTCGCGACAGCGGGGGGCCTACGAGCAGTACTTC
clone_size: -
cdr3_length: 16
d_call: TRBD2
j_call: TRBJ2-7
v_call: TRBV6-5

cdr3_aa: CASSSPLSLGGRITDTQYF
cdr3_nt: TGTGCCAGCAGTTCTCCGTTATCTCTCGGCGGGAGGATCACAGATACGCAGTATTTT
clone_size: once
cdr3_length: 19
d_call: TRBD2
j_call: TRBJ2-3
v_call: TRBV27

cdr3_aa: CASSRQGLGNTIYF
cdr3_nt: TGTGCCAGCAGCCGCCAGGGGCTTGGAAACACCATATATTTT
clone_size: few
cdr3_length: 14
d_call: -
j_call: TRBJ1-3
v_call: TRBV28

cdr3_aa: CSASRQGDEKLFF
cdr3_nt: TGCAGTGCTAGTCGGCAGGGAGATGAAAAACTGTTTTTT
clone_size: few
cdr3_length: 13
d_call: -
j_call: TRBJ1-4
v_call: TRBV20-1

cdr3_aa: CASSLSPSRDGESYEQYF
cdr3_nt: TGTGCCAGCAGCCTCTCCCCTTCCCGGGACGGGGAATCCTACGAGCAGTACTTC
clone_size: -
cdr3_length: 18
d_call: -
j_call: TRBJ2-7
v_call: TRBV11-2

cdr3_aa: CASSPIKTGNYEQYF
cdr3_nt: TGCGCCAGCAGCCCTATCAAGACAGGAAACTACGAGCAGTACTTC
clone_size: -
cdr3_length: 15
d_call: -
j_call: TRBJ2-7
v_call: TRBV4-1

cdr3_aa: CASGLQMRLAGGPYEQYF
cdr3_nt: TGTGCCAGCGGCCTTCAGATGCGACTAGCGGGAGGGCCTTACGAGCAGTACTTC
clone_size: once
cdr3_length: 18
d_call: TRBD2
j_call: TRBJ2-7
v_call: TRBV7-4

cdr3_aa: CASSIRGQETQYF
cdr3_nt: TGTGCCAGTAGTATCAGGGGACAAGAGACCCAGTACTTC
clone_size: -
cdr3_length: 13
d_call: -
j_call: TRBJ2-5
v_call: TRBV19

cdr3_aa: CASSSKAGNTGELFF
cdr3_nt: TGTGCCAGCAGTTCGAAGGCAGGGAACACCGGGGAGCTGTTTTTT
clone_size: -
cdr3_length: 15
d_call: -
j_call: TRBJ2-2
v_call: TRBV6-6

cdr3_aa: CSASVAGGEEGYTF
cdr3_nt: TGCAGTGCTAGTGTTGCAGGGGGTGAGGAAGGCTACACCTTC
clone_size: -
cdr3_length: 14
d_call: TRBD1
j_call: TRBJ1-2
v_call: TRBV20-1

cdr3_aa: CASGGGGSHNEQFF
cdr3_nt: TGTGCCAGCGGAGGGGGGGGCAGCCACAATGAGCAGTTCTTC
clone_size: -
cdr3_length: 14
d_call: -
j_call: TRBJ2-1
v_call: TRBV7-3

cdr3_aa: CASSLDSAGHYNEQFF
cdr3_nt: TGTGCCAGCAGCTTGGACTCAGCGGGACACTACAATGAGCAGTTCTTC
clone_size: -
cdr3_length: 16
d_call: -
j_call: TRBJ2-1
v_call: TRBV5-6

cdr3_aa: CASSGGTGAYEQYF
cdr3_nt: TGTGCCAGCTCCGGGGGGACAGGGGCTTACGAGCAGTACTTC
clone_size: -
cdr3_length: 14
d_call: TRBD1
j_call: TRBJ2-7
v_call: TRBV18

cdr3_aa: CASSYDRGSSYEQYF
cdr3_nt: TGTGCCAGCAGTTACGACAGGGGGAGCTCCTACGAGCAGTACTTC
clone_size: -
cdr3_length: 15
d_call: TRBD1
j_call: TRBJ2-7
v_call: TRBV6-2/TRBV6-3

cdr3_aa: CAISEAGQGYTF
cdr3_nt: TGTGCCATCAGTGAGGCGGGACAGGGCTACACCTTC
clone_size: -
cdr3_length: 12
d_call: TRBD1
j_call: TRBJ1-2
v_call: TRBV10-3

cdr3_aa: CSVAGSLQETQYF
cdr3_nt: TGCAGCGTTGCGGGAAGCCTCCAAGAGACCCAGTACTTC
clone_size: -
cdr3_length: 13
d_call: -
j_call: TRBJ2-5
v_call: TRBV29-1

cdr3_aa: CASSLSQGAFREQYF
cdr3_nt: TGTGCCAGCAGCTTATCGCAGGGGGCGTTTCGCGAGCAGTACTTC
clone_size: -
cdr3_length: 15
d_call: TRBD1
j_call: TRBJ2-7
v_call: TRBV7-9

cdr3_aa: CASSFFKTSGKYNEQFF
cdr3_nt: TGTGCCAGCAGTTTTTTCAAGACTAGCGGGAAATACAATGAGCAGTTCTTC
clone_size: -
cdr3_length: 17
d_call: TRBD2
j_call: TRBJ2-1
v_call: TRBV27

cdr3_aa: CASSLGQGRQPQHF
cdr3_nt: TGTGCCAGCAGCTTAGGGCAGGGGAGACAGCCCCAGCATTTT
clone_size: -
cdr3_length: 14
d_call: -
j_call: TRBJ1-5
v_call: TRBV11-2

cdr3_aa: CASSVEGQGRTEAFF
cdr3_nt: TGTGCCAGCAGCGTGGAGGGACAGGGTCGAACTGAAGCTTTCTTT
clone_size: few
cdr3_length: 15
d_call: TRBD1
j_call: TRBJ1-1
v_call: TRBV9

cdr3_aa: CASSRSSEKSYEQYF
cdr3_nt: TGTGCCAGCAGCCGATCTAGCGAGAAGTCCTACGAGCAGTACTTC
clone_size: -
cdr3_length: 15
d_call: -
j_call: TRBJ2-7
v_call: TRBV11-2

cdr3_aa: CATSRVVAGYNEQFF
cdr3_nt: TGTGCCACCAGCAGAGTCGTAGCGGGGTACAATGAGCAGTTCTTC
clone_size: -
cdr3_length: 15
d_call: TRBD2
j_call: TRBJ2-1
v_call: TRBV15

cdr3_aa: CASSPIAGGPVEQYF
cdr3_nt: TGTGCCAGCAGCCCGATAGCGGGAGGGCCGGTCGAGCAGTACTTC
clone_size: few
cdr3_length: 15
d_call: TRBD2
j_call: TRBJ2-7
v_call: TRBV3-1/TRBV3-2

cdr3_aa: CASSQSRYEQYF
cdr3_nt: TGTGCCAGCAGCCAGTCCCGCTACGAGCAGTACTTC
clone_size: -
cdr3_length: 12
d_call: -
j_call: TRBJ2-7
v_call: TRBV14

cdr3_aa: CASSPRQGSQPQHF
cdr3_nt: TGTGCCAGCTCACCAAGACAGGGTTCCCAGCCCCAGCATTTT
clone_size: -
cdr3_length: 14
d_call: TRBD1
j_call: TRBJ1-5
v_call: TRBV18

cdr3_aa: CAISETGLPQVGGYTF
cdr3_nt: TGTGCCATCAGTGAGACCGGGCTCCCACAGGTCGGGGGCTACACCTTC
clone_size: -
cdr3_length: 16
d_call: -
j_call: TRBJ1-2
v_call: TRBV10-3

cdr3_aa: CASSTPSGGNTGELFF
cdr3_nt: TGTGCCAGCTCAACTCCTAGCGGGGGGAACACCGGGGAGCTGTTTTTT
clone_size: once
cdr3_length: 16
d_call: TRBD2
j_call: TRBJ2-2
v_call: TRBV18

cdr3_aa: CASGLGTSGRGGGNEQFF
cdr3_nt: TGTGCTAGTGGTTTGGGGACTAGCGGGAGGGGCGGAGGCAATGAGCAGTTCTTC
clone_size: -
cdr3_length: 18
d_call: TRBD2
j_call: TRBJ2-1
v_call: TRBV12-5

cdr3_aa: CASKRRQALSYEQYF
cdr3_nt: TGTGCCAGCAAACGGCGACAGGCCCTCTCCTACGAGCAGTACTTC
clone_size: once
cdr3_length: 15
d_call: -
j_call: TRBJ2-7
v_call: TRBV6-5

cdr3_aa: CASSNPRGPGNYNSPLHF
cdr3_nt: TGCGCCAGCAGCAACCCCCGGGGGCCAGGCAACTATAATTCACCCCTCCACTTT
clone_size: -
cdr3_length: 18
d_call: -
j_call: TRBJ1-6
v_call: TRBV5-1

cdr3_aa: CAWRTGLAGGALYEQYF
cdr3_nt: TGTGCCTGGAGAACGGGACTAGCGGGGGGGGCCCTCTACGAGCAGTACTTC
clone_size: -
cdr3_length: 17
d_call: TRBD2
j_call: TRBJ2-7
v_call: TRBV30

cdr3_aa: CATIGLNYGYTF
cdr3_nt: TGTGCCACCATTGGGCTAAACTATGGCTACACCTTC
clone_size: -
cdr3_length: 12
d_call: -
j_call: TRBJ1-2
v_call: TRBV28

cdr3_aa: CASSWDRGSGGNTIYF
cdr3_nt: TGTGCCAGCAGCTGGGACAGGGGATCGGGGGGAAACACCATATATTTT
clone_size: few
cdr3_length: 16
d_call: TRBD1
j_call: TRBJ1-3
v_call: TRBV5-4

cdr3_aa: CASGNSNQPQHF
cdr3_nt: TGTGCCAGCGGAAATAGCAATCAGCCCCAGCATTTT
clone_size: once
cdr3_length: 12
d_call: -
j_call: TRBJ1-5
v_call: TRBV7-9

cdr3_aa: CASSQDLGWATGELFF
cdr3_nt: TGCGCCAGCAGCCAAGACTTAGGGTGGGCAACCGGGGAGCTGTTTTTT
clone_size: -
cdr3_length: 16
d_call: -
j_call: TRBJ2-2
v_call: TRBV4-1

cdr3_aa: CASSSGKGGGNQPQHF
cdr3_nt: TGTGCCAGCAGCAGCGGTAAAGGGGGCGGCAATCAGCCCCAGCATTTT
clone_size: few
cdr3_length: 16
d_call: -
j_call: TRBJ1-5
v_call: TRBV21-1

cdr3_aa: CASSEGDHTRPTTSGNTIYF
cdr3_nt: TGTGCCAGCAGTGAAGGGGATCATACTCGCCCTACAACCTCTGGAAACACCATATATTTT
clone_size: -
cdr3_length: 20
d_call: -
j_call: TRBJ1-3
v_call: TRBV6-1

cdr3_aa: CAWSLAGGVDTQYF
cdr3_nt: TGTGCCTGGTCTTTAGCGGGAGGAGTCGATACGCAGTATTTT
clone_size: -
cdr3_length: 14
d_call: TRBD2
j_call: TRBJ2-3
v_call: TRBV30

cdr3_aa: CASSSQYGEGGNNEQFF
cdr3_nt: TGTGCCAGCAGCTCTCAGTACGGGGAGGGCGGTAATAATGAGCAGTTCTTC
clone_size: -
cdr3_length: 17
d_call: TRBD2
j_call: TRBJ2-1
v_call: TRBV5-4

cdr3_aa: CASSLSDGETQYF
cdr3_nt: TGTGCCAGCAGCTTGTCAGACGGAGAGACCCAGTACTTC
clone_size: -
cdr3_length: 13
d_call: -
j_call: TRBJ2-5
v_call: TRBV11-3

cdr3_aa: CATWGWPQEAFF
cdr3_nt: TGTGCCACCTGGGGATGGCCCCAAGAAGCTTTCTTT
clone_size: -
cdr3_length: 12
d_call: -
j_call: TRBJ1-1
v_call: TRBV28

cdr3_aa: CASSFPDPGYTF
cdr3_nt: TGTGCCAGCAGCTTCCCGGATCCGGGCTACACCTTC
clone_size: -
cdr3_length: 12
d_call: -
j_call: TRBJ1-2
v_call: TRBV11-2

cdr3_aa: CASRVVRANTEAFF
cdr3_nt: TGTGCCAGCAGGGTGGTCAGGGCGAACACTGAAGCTTTCTTT
clone_size: -
cdr3_length: 14
d_call: -
j_call: TRBJ1-1
v_call: TRBV7-8

cdr3_aa: CASSYLGQYNEQFF
cdr3_nt: TGTGCCAGCAGTTACTTGGGACAGTACAATGAGCAGTTCTTC
clone_size: -
cdr3_length: 14
d_call: TRBD1
j_call: TRBJ2-1
v_call: TRBV6-5

cdr3_aa: CASSDPDGPDTQYF
cdr3_nt: TGTGCCAGCAGTGACCCAGACGGACCAGATACGCAGTATTTT
clone_size: -
cdr3_length: 14
d_call: -
j_call: TRBJ2-3
v_call: TRBV6-1

cdr3_aa: CASSRHSGSYNEQFF
cdr3_nt: TGTGCCAGCAGCCGCCATAGCGGGAGCTACAATGAGCAGTTCTTC
clone_size: few
cdr3_length: 15
d_call: TRBD2
j_call: TRBJ2-1
v_call: TRBV7-3

cdr3_aa: CASSVAGPSYNEQFF
cdr3_nt: TGTGCCAGCAGCGTAGCGGGCCCCTCCTACAATGAGCAGTTCTTC
clone_size: once
cdr3_length: 15
d_call: -
j_call: TRBJ2-1
v_call: TRBV9

cdr3_aa: CASRSGAQNEKLFF
cdr3_nt: TGTGCCAGTCGCTCGGGAGCCCAAAATGAAAAACTGTTTTTT
clone_size: once
cdr3_length: 14
d_call: -
j_call: TRBJ1-4
v_call: TRBV6-5

cdr3_aa: CASSPGATEGSYGYTF
cdr3_nt: TGTGCCAGCAGCCCAGGGGCCACAGAAGGAAGCTATGGCTACACCTTC
clone_size: -
cdr3_length: 16
d_call: -
j_call: TRBJ1-2
v_call: TRBV4-2

cdr3_aa: CASSFAGPGNQETQYF
cdr3_nt: TGTGCCAGCAGCTTTGCGGGTCCAGGGAACCAAGAGACCCAGTACTTC
clone_size: -
cdr3_length: 16
d_call: -
j_call: TRBJ2-5
v_call: TRBV7-9

cdr3_aa: CASSIVFVSGSYNEQFF
cdr3_nt: TGTGCCAGTAGTATTGTCTTTGTGAGCGGGAGCTACAATGAGCAGTTCTTC
clone_size: -
cdr3_length: 17
d_call: TRBD2
j_call: TRBJ2-1
v_call: TRBV19

cdr3_aa: CAWSVDRHNEQFF
cdr3_nt: TGTGCCTGGAGTGTAGACAGGCACAATGAGCAGTTCTTC
clone_size: -
cdr3_length: 13
d_call: -
j_call: TRBJ2-1
v_call: TRBV30